This record covers a single TCR beta chain. The antigen remains undetermined. The V gene's germline CDR1 is MNHNS and CDR2 SASEGT. The CDR3 covers 17 residues. Trimming cost V 2 bases and J 2 bases, with 19 bases left between them. PCR was performed using 60 Vbeta and 13 Jbeta primers. Using immunoSEQ multiplex PCR, the repertoire was profiled, and TCRdb retains in-frame clones only, with some absent. The table has around 120,000 clones, 9% to 10% seen once. The data originate from a study of cytomegalovirus exposure and HLA in healthy donors. Points from the study as a whole: Published work reported that the classifier diagnosed cytomegalovirus status with high specificity and sensitivity. Researchers had no immune exposure information except CMV serostatus available.

Source material: PBMCs. V usage is TRBV6-1 and J usage is TRBJ2-7, with D possibly being TRBD2 (5 bases). The source of this sequence is a man between 25 and 39 years old in good health and CMV-seronegative. CDR3 sequence (DNA): TGTGCCAGCAGTGAATTCACCCTGCGACGGGAAGCCTACGAGCAGTACTTC. Protein product: CASSEFTLRREAYEQYF.